This T cell receptor (beta chain) appears in the sequencing data of a study of blood T cell repertoires in COVID-19. For the study at large: There were acute and convalescent COVID-19 samples, and they came from the United States, Italy and Spain. In each case, the material was cDNA or gDNA derived from T cells, B-cell-depleted T cells, or PBMCs.

The CDR3 totals 15 residues. In germline, CDR1 is KGHSH, CDR2 LQKENI. The V and J ends lost 2 bases and 5 bases respectively, with 15 bases between them. Enrolled through a virtual design, the participants were between 18 and 89 years of age and came from around 25 US areas. Membership in each cohort depended on participant-reported clinical history. The data were produced by immunoSEQ multiplex PCR, yet TCRdb's version contains in-frame clones alone and is incomplete. The table lists around 190,000 clones, 75% to 90% of them singletons, with around a tenth in the top ten. This TCR was recovered from a man aged 35 to 55 who had recovered from COVID-19. V and J are TRBV18 and TRBJ2-5, with a weak D call TRBD1 (5 bases). Sequencing was done on a sample of PBMCs or T cells enriched from blood (not recorded which). The CDR3 spells CASSPVVGVGETQYF. In DNA form, the CDR3 reads TGTGCCAGCTCACCAGTAGTAGGGGTTGGTGAGACCCAGTACTTC.